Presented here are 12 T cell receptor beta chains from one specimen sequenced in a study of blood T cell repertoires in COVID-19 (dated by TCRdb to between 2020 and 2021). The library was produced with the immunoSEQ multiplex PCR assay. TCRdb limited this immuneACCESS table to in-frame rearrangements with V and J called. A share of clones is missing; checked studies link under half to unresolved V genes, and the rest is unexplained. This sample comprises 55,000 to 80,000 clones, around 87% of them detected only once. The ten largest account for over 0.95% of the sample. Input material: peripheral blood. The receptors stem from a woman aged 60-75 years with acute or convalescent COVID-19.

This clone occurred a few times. CDR3 coding DNA: TGTGCCAGCTCTCACAATCTGAACACTGAAGCTTTCTTT. It is translated as CASSHNLNTEAFF. The rearrangement uses TRBV18 and TRBJ1-1; no firm D call. Germline lookup yields CDR1 KGHSH and CDR2 LQKENI. This CDR3 contains 13 residues. Trimming pared 6 bases from V and 0 bases from J, leaving 8 bases between.

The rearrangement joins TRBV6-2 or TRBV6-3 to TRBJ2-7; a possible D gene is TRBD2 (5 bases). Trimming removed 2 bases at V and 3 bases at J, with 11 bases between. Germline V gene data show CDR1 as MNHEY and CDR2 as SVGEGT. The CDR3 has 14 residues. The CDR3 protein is CASSYGGLLYEQYV. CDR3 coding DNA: TGTGCCAGCAGTTACGGCGGGCTACTCTACGAGCAGTACGTC.

The CDR3 protein is CASRSLGQGNYGYTF. The CDR3 DNA sequence: TGTGCCAGCAGATCCTTGGGACAGGGTAACTATGGCTACACCTTC. This sequence joins TRBV27 and TRBJ1-2; 9 nucleotides match TRBD1. V shed 6 bases and J 1 base; nucleotides not matched to a gene: 6. Germline CDR1 MNHEY, CDR2 SMNVEV (reference sequence). The CDR3 has 15 amino acids.

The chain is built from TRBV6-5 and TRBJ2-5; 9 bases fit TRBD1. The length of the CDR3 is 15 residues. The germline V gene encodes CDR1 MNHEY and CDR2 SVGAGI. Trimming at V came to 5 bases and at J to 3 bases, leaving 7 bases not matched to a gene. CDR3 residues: CASSPPGQGKETQYF. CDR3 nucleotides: TGTGCCAGCAGTCCCCCTGGACAGGGGAAAGAGACCCAGTACTTC.

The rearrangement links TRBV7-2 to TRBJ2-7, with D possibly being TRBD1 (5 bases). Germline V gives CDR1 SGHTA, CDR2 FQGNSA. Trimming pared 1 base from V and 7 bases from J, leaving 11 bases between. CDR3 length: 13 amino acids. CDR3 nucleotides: TGTGCCAGCAGCTTAGGCAGGGTGGGGGAGCAGTACGTC. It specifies CASSLGRVGEQYV.

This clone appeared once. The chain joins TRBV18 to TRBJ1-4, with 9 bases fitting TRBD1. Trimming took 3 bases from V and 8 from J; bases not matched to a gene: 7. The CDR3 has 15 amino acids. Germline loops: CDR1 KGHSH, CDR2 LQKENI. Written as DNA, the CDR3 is TGTGCCAGCTCACCCCCGGGACAGGGAGGAGAAAAACTGTTTTTT. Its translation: CASSPPGQGGEKLFF.

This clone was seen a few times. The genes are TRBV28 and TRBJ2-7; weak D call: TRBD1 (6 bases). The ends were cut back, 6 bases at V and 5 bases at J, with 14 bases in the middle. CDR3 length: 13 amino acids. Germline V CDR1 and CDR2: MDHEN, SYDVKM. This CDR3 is CASSPPRGNEQYV. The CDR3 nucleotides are TGTGCCAGCAGCCCTCCCAGGGGTAACGAGCAGTACGTC.

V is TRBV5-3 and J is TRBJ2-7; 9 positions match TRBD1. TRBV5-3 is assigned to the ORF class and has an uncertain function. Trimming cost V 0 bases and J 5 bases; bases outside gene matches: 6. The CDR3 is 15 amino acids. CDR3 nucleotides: TGTGCCAGAAGCTTGGCCGGGACAGGGTTCGACGAGCAGTACGTC. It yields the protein CARSLAGTGFDEQYV.

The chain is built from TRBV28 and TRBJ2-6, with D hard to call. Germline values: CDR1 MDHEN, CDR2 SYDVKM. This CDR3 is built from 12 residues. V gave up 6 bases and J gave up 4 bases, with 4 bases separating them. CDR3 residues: CASSSGANVLTF. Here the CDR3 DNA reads TGTGCCAGCAGCTCCGGGGCCAACGTCCTGACTTTC. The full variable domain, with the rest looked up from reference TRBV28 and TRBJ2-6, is DVKVTQSSRYLVKRTGEKVFLECVQDMDHENMFWYRQDPGLGLRLIYFSYDVKMKEKGDIPEGYSVSREKKERFSLILESASTNQTSMYLCASSSGANVLTFGAGSRLTVL.

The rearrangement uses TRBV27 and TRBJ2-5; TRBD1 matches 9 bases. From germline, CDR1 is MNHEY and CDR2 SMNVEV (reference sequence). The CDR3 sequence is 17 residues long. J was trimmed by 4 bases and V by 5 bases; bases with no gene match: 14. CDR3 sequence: CASSPVAMGQGRETQYF. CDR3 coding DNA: TGTGCCAGCAGTCCCGTAGCGATGGGACAGGGAAGAGAGACCCAGTACTTC.

CDR3 nucleotide sequence: TGTGCCAGCAGCTTATCGGGAGGCACCATATATTTT. This encodes CASSLSGGTIYF. The chain is built from TRBV7-8 and TRBJ1-3, with D hard to call. The V end lost 2 bases, the J end lost 9 bases, and 8 bases lay between the germline ends. The CDR3 length is 12 residues. Germline V gene sequence: CDR1 SGHVS, CDR2 FQNEAQ.

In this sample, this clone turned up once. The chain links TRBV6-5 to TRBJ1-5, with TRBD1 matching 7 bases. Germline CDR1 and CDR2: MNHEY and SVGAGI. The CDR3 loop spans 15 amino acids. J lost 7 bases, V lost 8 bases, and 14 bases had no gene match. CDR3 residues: CASQTNRGSGQPQHF. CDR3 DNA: TGTGCCAGCCAAACTAACAGGGGAAGCGGGCAGCCCCAGCATTTT.